These T cell receptor beta chains were read from a single sample in a study of control samples from healthy donors and cancer patients. Generated by immunoSEQ multiplex PCR, the TCRdb table keeps only in-frame clones and is missing some. This table has more than 85,000 clones, about 90% appearing once. Sequenced sample: blood. Receptors originate from a woman younger than 30 in good health. Each CDR3 is given with its conserved first and last residue. D genes are given only for firm matches. Part of the rows lack a size; the others show once, few, many or a class for expanded clones.

D gene: .; clone size: .; J gene: TRBJ1-3; V gene: TRBV24-1; CDR3 length: 15; CDR3 protein: CATSDPGRTGNTIYF; CDR3 DNA: TGTGCCACCAGTGACCCTGGCAGGACTGGAAACACCATATATTTT
D gene: TRBD1; clone size: .; J gene: TRBJ2-1; V gene: TRBV6-6; CDR3 length: 14; CDR3 protein: CASGPRGSSGEQFF; CDR3 DNA: TGTGCCAGCGGACCCAGGGGGTCAAGTGGTGAGCAGTTCTTC
D gene: TRBD2; clone size: .; J gene: TRBJ2-1; V gene: TRBV5-5; CDR3 length: 17; CDR3 protein: CASSYQALAGGMNEQFF; CDR3 DNA: TGTGCCAGCAGCTACCAGGCGCTAGCGGGGGGGATGAATGAGCAGTTCTTC
D gene: TRBD1; clone size: .; J gene: TRBJ2-1; V gene: TRBV19; CDR3 length: 17; CDR3 protein: CASSPGGGQGAWDEQFF; CDR3 DNA: TGTGCCAGTAGTCCAGGAGGGGGACAGGGGGCCTGGGATGAGCAGTTCTTC
D gene: .; clone size: .; J gene: TRBJ1-4; V gene: TRBV5-5; CDR3 length: 13; CDR3 protein: CASRDEDEGKLFF; CDR3 DNA: TGTGCCAGCAGAGACGAGGACGAGGGAAAACTGTTTTTT
D gene: TRBD2; clone size: once; J gene: TRBJ2-1; V gene: TRBV7-9; CDR3 length: 17; CDR3 protein: CASSPLAGGPFSNEQFF; CDR3 DNA: TGTGCCAGCAGCCCCTTAGCGGGGGGGCCGTTTAGCAATGAGCAGTTCTTC
D gene: .; clone size: .; J gene: TRBJ1-2; V gene: TRBV4-3; CDR3 length: 15; CDR3 protein: CASSPAGGAGYGYTF; CDR3 DNA: TGCGCCAGCAGCCCCGCTGGGGGCGCGGGTTATGGCTACACCTTC
D gene: .; clone size: .; J gene: TRBJ2-1; V gene: TRBV18; CDR3 length: 16; CDR3 protein: CASSWTVLGGYNEQFF; CDR3 DNA: TGTGCCAGCTCATGGACGGTTTTAGGGGGGTACAATGAGCAGTTCTTC
D gene: .; clone size: once; J gene: TRBJ1-6; V gene: TRBV7-2; CDR3 length: 14; CDR3 protein: CASSSGVLNSPLHF; CDR3 DNA: TGTGCCAGCAGCTCTGGAGTGTTAAATTCACCCCTCCACTTT
D gene: .; clone size: .; J gene: TRBJ2-2; V gene: TRBV5-1; CDR3 length: 15; CDR3 protein: CASSLAGENTGELFF; CDR3 DNA: TGCGCCAGCAGCTTGGCAGGGGAGAACACCGGGGAGCTGTTTTTT
D gene: TRBD1; clone size: .; J gene: TRBJ1-2; V gene: TRBV14; CDR3 length: 15; CDR3 protein: CASSQQGQGYYGYTF; CDR3 DNA: TGTGCCAGCAGCCAACAGGGACAGGGTTACTATGGCTACACCTTC
D gene: .; clone size: .; J gene: TRBJ2-7; V gene: TRBV6-6; CDR3 length: 12; CDR3 protein: CASSGQSYEQYF; CDR3 DNA: TGTGCCAGCAGCGGACAGAGCTACGAGCAGTACTTC
D gene: TRBD1; clone size: .; J gene: TRBJ1-4; V gene: TRBV29-1; CDR3 length: 14; CDR3 protein: CSVGGTGGFEKLFF; CDR3 DNA: TGCAGCGTTGGGGGGACAGGGGGTTTCGAAAAACTGTTTTTT
D gene: .; clone size: .; J gene: TRBJ2-7; V gene: TRBV5-1; CDR3 length: 15; CDR3 protein: CASSLTRDTGYEQYF; CDR3 DNA: TGCGCCAGCAGCCTTACCAGGGATACCGGCTACGAGCAGTACTTC
D gene: .; clone size: .; J gene: TRBJ2-5; V gene: TRBV19; CDR3 length: 13; CDR3 protein: CASSLGRFETQYF; CDR3 DNA: TGTGCCAGCTCGCTCGGACGGTTCGAGACCCAGTACTTC
D gene: .; clone size: .; J gene: TRBJ1-6; V gene: TRBV5-8; CDR3 length: 11; CDR3 protein: CASSLVAGEHF; CDR3 DNA: TGTGCCAGCAGCTTGGTTGCGGGGGAACACTTT
D gene: .; clone size: .; J gene: TRBJ1-2; V gene: TRBV12-3/TRBV12-4; CDR3 length: 11; CDR3 protein: CASSSGGTLNF; CDR3 DNA: TGTGCCAGCAGTTCCGGGGGGACACTGAACTTC
D gene: .; clone size: .; J gene: TRBJ2-3; V gene: TRBV5-1; CDR3 length: 15; CDR3 protein: CASSFYGQYTDTQYF; CDR3 DNA: TGCGCCAGCAGCTTTTACGGACAGTACACAGATACGCAGTATTTT
D gene: .; clone size: .; J gene: TRBJ2-1; V gene: TRBV6-1; CDR3 length: 12; CDR3 protein: CASSEDMSEQFF; CDR3 DNA: TGTGCCAGCAGTGAAGACATGAGTGAGCAGTTCTTC
D gene: .; clone size: .; J gene: TRBJ2-5; V gene: TRBV20-1; CDR3 length: 11; CDR3 protein: CSASPEETQYF; CDR3 DNA: TGCAGTGCTAGTCCCGAAGAGACCCAGTACTTC
D gene: .; clone size: few; J gene: TRBJ2-7; V gene: TRBV6-6; CDR3 length: 14; CDR3 protein: CASSYGPEGHEQYF; CDR3 DNA: TGTGCCAGCAGTTACGGTCCCGAGGGCCACGAGCAGTACTTC
D gene: .; clone size: .; J gene: TRBJ2-2; V gene: TRBV4-1; CDR3 length: 15; CDR3 protein: CASSQEGRSGGELFF; CDR3 DNA: TGCGCCAGCAGCCAAGAAGGCAGGTCGGGCGGGGAGCTGTTTTTT
D gene: TRBD1; clone size: .; J gene: TRBJ1-1; V gene: TRBV6-5; CDR3 length: 14; CDR3 protein: CASSPLRGQGTTFF; CDR3 DNA: TGTGCCAGCAGCCCCCTTCGGGGACAGGGAACGACTTTCTTT
D gene: TRBD2; clone size: .; J gene: TRBJ2-3; V gene: TRBV29-1; CDR3 length: 15; CDR3 protein: CSVEIRGLAGDTQYF; CDR3 DNA: TGCAGCGTTGAAATTAGGGGACTAGCGGGCGATACGCAGTATTTT
D gene: .; clone size: .; J gene: TRBJ1-1; V gene: TRBV11-3; CDR3 length: 14; CDR3 protein: CASSYRTANTEAFF; CDR3 DNA: TGTGCCAGCAGCTACAGGACGGCGAACACTGAAGCTTTCTTT
D gene: .; clone size: .; J gene: TRBJ1-2; V gene: TRBV11-2; CDR3 length: 15; CDR3 protein: CASSLGQVVNYGYTF; CDR3 DNA: TGTGCCAGCAGCTTAGGGCAGGTTGTGAACTATGGCTACACCTTC
D gene: TRBD1; clone size: .; J gene: TRBJ1-1; V gene: TRBV4-3; CDR3 length: 16; CDR3 protein: CASSHSTGAVDTEAFF; CDR3 DNA: TGCGCCAGCAGCCATTCTACAGGGGCAGTCGACACTGAAGCTTTCTTT
D gene: TRBD1; clone size: .; J gene: TRBJ2-7; V gene: TRBV10-3; CDR3 length: 15; CDR3 protein: CAISGDRDRGYEQYF; CDR3 DNA: TGTGCCATCAGTGGGGACCGGGACAGGGGCTACGAGCAGTACTTC
D gene: .; clone size: .; J gene: TRBJ2-1; V gene: TRBV6-2/TRBV6-3; CDR3 length: 12; CDR3 protein: CASSYSRAAQFF; CDR3 DNA: TGTGCCAGCAGTTACTCGAGAGCCGCCCAGTTCTTC
D gene: .; clone size: .; J gene: TRBJ1-2; V gene: TRBV12-3/TRBV12-4; CDR3 length: 12; CDR3 protein: CASSLEGYGYTF; CDR3 DNA: TGTGCCAGCAGTTTAGAAGGCTATGGCTACACCTTC
D gene: .; clone size: .; J gene: TRBJ2-1; V gene: TRBV6-2/TRBV6-3; CDR3 length: 16; CDR3 protein: CASSPLDTPPYNEQFF; CDR3 DNA: TGTGCCAGCAGCCCCCTCGATACACCGCCTTACAATGAGCAGTTCTTC
D gene: .; clone size: .; J gene: TRBJ2-3; V gene: TRBV4-1; CDR3 length: 17; CDR3 protein: CASSQVMAGRLINTQYF; CDR3 DNA: TGCGCCAGCAGCCAAGTAATGGCAGGCCGCCTAATAAATACGCAGTATTTT
D gene: TRBD2; clone size: .; J gene: TRBJ2-4; V gene: TRBV28; CDR3 length: 16; CDR3 protein: CASSSSGGAFGNIQYF; CDR3 DNA: TGTGCCAGCAGTTCTAGCGGGGGGGCCTTCGGTAACATTCAGTACTTC
D gene: TRBD2; clone size: .; J gene: TRBJ2-5; V gene: TRBV27; CDR3 length: 17; CDR3 protein: CASSPVVLAGDQETQYF; CDR3 DNA: TGTGCCAGCAGCCCTGTGGTCCTAGCGGGGGACCAAGAGACCCAGTACTTC
D gene: .; clone size: few; J gene: TRBJ1-6; V gene: TRBV11-3; CDR3 length: 11; CDR3 protein: CASSSARRLHF; CDR3 DNA: TGTGCCAGCAGCTCGGCCCGACGCCTCCACTTT
D gene: .; clone size: .; J gene: TRBJ2-3; V gene: TRBV5-6; CDR3 length: 12; CDR3 protein: CASSRDIGTQYF; CDR3 DNA: TGTGCCAGCAGCAGGGACATTGGTACGCAGTATTTT
D gene: .; clone size: .; J gene: TRBJ1-2; V gene: TRBV12-3/TRBV12-4; CDR3 length: 13; CDR3 protein: CASSPPRSLGYTF; CDR3 DNA: TGTGCCAGCAGTCCCCCCAGAAGTCTTGGCTACACCTTC
D gene: .; clone size: .; J gene: TRBJ2-5; V gene: TRBV2; CDR3 length: 17; CDR3 protein: CASSEKADHPVVETQYF; CDR3 DNA: TGTGCCAGCAGTGAGAAAGCGGACCATCCGGTGGTGGAGACCCAGTACTTC
D gene: .; clone size: .; J gene: TRBJ1-2; V gene: TRBV7-8; CDR3 length: 14; CDR3 protein: CASSVPGRDYGYTF; CDR3 DNA: TGTGCCAGCAGCGTACCGGGACGGGACTATGGCTACACCTTC
D gene: .; clone size: .; J gene: TRBJ2-3; V gene: TRBV6-4; CDR3 length: 13; CDR3 protein: CASSDGSTDTQYF; CDR3 DNA: TGTGCCAGCAGTGACGGTAGCACAGATACGCAGTATTTT
D gene: TRBD1; clone size: .; J gene: TRBJ2-1; V gene: TRBV27; CDR3 length: 17; CDR3 protein: CASSFINLGGSRNEQFF; CDR3 DNA: TGTGCCAGCAGCTTTATTAATTTAGGGGGCTCCCGCAATGAGCAGTTCTTC
D gene: TRBD1; clone size: .; J gene: TRBJ1-2; V gene: TRBV6-1; CDR3 length: 15; CDR3 protein: CASSEGPQGGYGYTF; CDR3 DNA: TGTGCCAGCAGTGAAGGTCCGCAGGGGGGTTATGGCTACACCTTC
D gene: .; clone size: .; J gene: TRBJ1-2; V gene: TRBV6-5; CDR3 length: 12; CDR3 protein: CASSIVTGGYTF; CDR3 DNA: TGTGCCAGCAGTATCGTCACGGGTGGCTACACCTTC
D gene: TRBD1; clone size: .; J gene: TRBJ1-1; V gene: TRBV28; CDR3 length: 14; CDR3 protein: CASSPYRGETEAFF; CDR3 DNA: TGTGCCAGCAGTCCGTACAGGGGAGAAACTGAAGCTTTCTTT
D gene: TRBD1; clone size: few; J gene: TRBJ2-7; V gene: TRBV9; CDR3 length: 14; CDR3 protein: CASSVGDSTYEQYF; CDR3 DNA: TGTGCCAGCAGCGTAGGGGACAGTACCTACGAGCAGTACTTC
D gene: .; clone size: few; J gene: TRBJ1-1; V gene: TRBV7-9; CDR3 length: 14; CDR3 protein: CASSLVFADTEAFF; CDR3 DNA: TGTGCCAGCAGCTTAGTTTTTGCGGACACTGAAGCTTTCTTT
D gene: .; clone size: once; J gene: TRBJ2-1; V gene: TRBV5-1; CDR3 length: 15; CDR3 protein: CASSLGVVWSNEQFF; CDR3 DNA: TGCGCCAGCAGCTTAGGGGTGGTGTGGAGCAATGAGCAGTTCTTC
D gene: TRBD1; clone size: .; J gene: TRBJ2-7; V gene: TRBV5-1; CDR3 length: 16; CDR3 protein: CASSPNSGTGYYEQYF; CDR3 DNA: TGCGCCAGCAGCCCGAATTCCGGGACAGGGTACTACGAGCAGTACTTC
D gene: TRBD2; clone size: few; J gene: TRBJ2-7; V gene: TRBV2; CDR3 length: 14; CDR3 protein: CASSALAGRSEQYF; CDR3 DNA: TGTGCCAGCAGTGCGCTAGCGGGACGGAGCGAGCAGTACTTC
D gene: .; clone size: .; J gene: TRBJ1-1; V gene: TRBV10-1; CDR3 length: 15; CDR3 protein: CASSEEGSAPAEAFF; CDR3 DNA: TGCGCCAGCAGTGAGGAGGGGTCGGCCCCAGCTGAAGCTTTCTTT
D gene: TRBD2; clone size: .; J gene: TRBJ2-3; V gene: TRBV6-4; CDR3 length: 19; CDR3 protein: CASSDTPGLAGVIADTQYF; CDR3 DNA: TGTGCCAGCAGTGACACTCCGGGACTAGCGGGAGTCATTGCAGATACGCAGTATTTT
D gene: TRBD1; clone size: .; J gene: TRBJ2-4; V gene: TRBV3-1/TRBV3-2; CDR3 length: 15; CDR3 protein: CASSHYGQGKNIQYF; CDR3 DNA: TGTGCCAGCAGCCATTACGGACAGGGGAAAAACATTCAGTACTTC
D gene: TRBD1; clone size: .; J gene: TRBJ2-1; V gene: TRBV4-3; CDR3 length: 16; CDR3 protein: CASSQGPGTGYNEQFF; CDR3 DNA: TGCGCCAGCAGCCAAGGACCCGGGACAGGGTACAATGAGCAGTTCTTC
D gene: .; clone size: .; J gene: TRBJ2-1; V gene: TRBV11-3; CDR3 length: 17; CDR3 protein: CASSLVVRELMGNEQFF; CDR3 DNA: TGTGCCAGCAGCTTAGTAGTACGCGAGCTAATGGGCAATGAGCAGTTCTTC